These T cell receptor beta chains were read from a single sample in a study of memory CD4+ T cells and cytomegalovirus serostatus. The repertoire was sequenced with immunoSEQ multiplex PCR; TCRdb's copy has only in-frame clones and lacks some. The table has about 45,000 clones, around 82% seen once. Sample: memory CD4+ T cells from blood. These receptors all stem from an adult in good health and CMV-seronegative. Both conserved end residues are part of each CDR3. D genes are given only for firm matches. Expanded clones are given a class, and other clones once, few, many or no size at all.

j_gene,d_gene,v_gene,abundance,CDR3nt,CDR3aa
TRBJ2-7,.,TRBV5-1,.,TGCGCCAGCAGCTTGGGACAGTTAGAATCTCAGCAGTACTTC,CASSLGQLESQQYF
TRBJ1-1,.,TRBV11-3,few,TGTGCCAGCAGCCAAACAGGGAACACTGAAGCTTTCTTT,CASSQTGNTEAFF
TRBJ2-7,TRBD2,TRBV29-1,.,TGCAGCGTTGTGCCCGGCGGGACTAGCGGGTCCGAGCAGTACTTC,CSVVPGGTSGSEQYF
TRBJ2-7,TRBD1,TRBV9,.,TGTGCCAGCAGCTTCACCGGGACAGGCCCGAGCTCCTACGAGCAGTACTTC,CASSFTGTGPSSYEQYF
TRBJ2-1,.,TRBV4-2,.,TGTGCCAGCAGCGACGGGCTCTACAATGAGCAGTTCTTC,CASSDGLYNEQFF
TRBJ1-6,TRBD1,TRBV7-6,.,TGTGCCAGCAGCTTGGCCGGAGGGACAGGGAATTCACCCCTCCACTTT,CASSLAGGTGNSPLHF
TRBJ1-6,.,TRBV19,few,TGTGCCAGTAGTGAGGACATGTGGAAGTCCCTCCACTTT,CASSEDMWKSLHF
TRBJ1-1,.,TRBV7-3,.,TGTGCCAGCAGCCCACTGGCGAACACTGAAGCTTTCTTT,CASSPLANTEAFF
TRBJ2-3,TRBD2,TRBV5-1,.,TGCGCCAGCAGCCCACCGCTAGCGGAGGGCACAGATACGCAGTATTTT,CASSPPLAEGTDTQYF
TRBJ2-1,TRBD2,TRBV6-6,.,TGTGCCAGCACCCCTCCGGGGGGGCTAAATGAGCAGTTCTTC,CASTPPGGLNEQFF
TRBJ2-5,.,TRBV7-2,.,TGTGCCAGCAGTTCCGGGACACCCCCCGAGACCCAGTACTTC,CASSSGTPPETQYF
TRBJ2-2,.,TRBV4-2,.,TGTGCCAGCAAGTCTGAGGGGCTCACCGGGGAGCTGTTTTTT,CASKSEGLTGELFF
TRBJ2-2,.,TRBV28,.,TGTGCCAGCGGAGACGGCCCGAACACCGGGGAGCTGTTTTTT,CASGDGPNTGELFF
TRBJ2-5,TRBD1,TRBV4-3,.,TGCGCCAGCAGCCACCAGGGACAGGCCGGGACCCAGTACTTC,CASSHQGQAGTQYF
TRBJ2-7,.,TRBV28,.,TGTGCCAGCGAGGGGCCAGTACGATACGAGCAGTACTTC,CASEGPVRYEQYF
TRBJ2-7,TRBD1,TRBV10-2,once,TGCGCCACCCGGGCGGGACAGGGTTACGAGCAGTACTTC,CATRAGQGYEQYF
TRBJ2-5,TRBD2,TRBV28,.,TGTGCCAGCACGGGAGGGGCGTGGGAGACCCAGTACTTC,CASTGGAWETQYF
TRBJ2-5,.,TRBV29-1,once,TGCAGCGTTGCCCTTCCTATCCGTAGGGAGACCCAGTACTTC,CSVALPIRRETQYF
TRBJ2-7,TRBD1,TRBV30,.,TGTGCCATAACCGGGACAGGGTCCTACGAGCAGTACTTC,CAITGTGSYEQYF
TRBJ2-2,TRBD1,TRBV18,.,TGTGCCAGCTCACTCGTCAGGGGGTCAGCCGGGGAGCTGTTTTTT,CASSLVRGSAGELFF
TRBJ2-5,TRBD2,TRBV4-3,.,TGCGCCAGCAGCCAAAGCGGGGGGACGGGAGGGGAGACCCAGTACTTC,CASSQSGGTGGETQYF
TRBJ2-5,TRBD1,TRBV4-3,few,TGCGCCAGCAGCCAAAATTACAGGGGCGAGACCCAGTACTTC,CASSQNYRGETQYF